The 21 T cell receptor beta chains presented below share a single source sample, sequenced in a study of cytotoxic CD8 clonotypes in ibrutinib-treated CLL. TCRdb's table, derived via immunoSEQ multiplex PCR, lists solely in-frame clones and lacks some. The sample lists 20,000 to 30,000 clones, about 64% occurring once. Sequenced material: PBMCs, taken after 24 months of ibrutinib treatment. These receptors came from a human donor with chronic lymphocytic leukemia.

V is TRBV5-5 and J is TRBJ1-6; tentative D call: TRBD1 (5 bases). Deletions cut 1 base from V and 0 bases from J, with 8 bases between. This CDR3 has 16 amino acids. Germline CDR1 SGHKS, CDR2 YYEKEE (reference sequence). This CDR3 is CASSLWGSSYNSPLHF. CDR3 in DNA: TGTGCCAGCAGCTTGTGGGGGAGCTCCTATAATTCACCCCTCCACTTT.

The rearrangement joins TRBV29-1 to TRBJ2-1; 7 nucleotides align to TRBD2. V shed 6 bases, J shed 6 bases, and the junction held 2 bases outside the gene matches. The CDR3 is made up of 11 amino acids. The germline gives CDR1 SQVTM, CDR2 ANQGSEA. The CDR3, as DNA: TGCAGCGTGGGGGGGGGCAATGAGCAGTTCTTC. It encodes CSVGGGNEQFF.

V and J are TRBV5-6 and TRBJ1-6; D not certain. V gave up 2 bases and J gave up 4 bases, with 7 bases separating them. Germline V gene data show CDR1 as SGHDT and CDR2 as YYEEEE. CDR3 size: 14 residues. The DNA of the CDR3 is TGTGCCAGCAGCTTCGTCTCATATAATTCACCCCTCCACTTT. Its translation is CASSFVSYNSPLHF.

The CDR3 region is CASSFQETQYF. DNA of the CDR3: TGTGCCAGCAGCTTCCAAGAGACCCAGTACTTC. This chain connects TRBV9 to TRBJ2-5, with D unclear. Trimming removed 4 bases at V and 1 base at J, with 2 bases between. This CDR3 contains 11 residues. Per the germline V gene, CDR1 is SGDLS and CDR2 is YYNGEE.

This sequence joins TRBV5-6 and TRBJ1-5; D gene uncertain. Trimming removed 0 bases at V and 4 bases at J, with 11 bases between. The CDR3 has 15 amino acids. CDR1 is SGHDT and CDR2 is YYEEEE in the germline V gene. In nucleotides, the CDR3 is TGTGCCAGCAGCTTGGGGCAGCTTAGTAATCAGCCCCAGCATTTT. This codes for CASSLGQLSNQPQHF.

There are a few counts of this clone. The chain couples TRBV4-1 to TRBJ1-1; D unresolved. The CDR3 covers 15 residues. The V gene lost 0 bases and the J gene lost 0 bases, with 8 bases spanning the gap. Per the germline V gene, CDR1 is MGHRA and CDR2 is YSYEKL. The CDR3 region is CASSQDQFMNTEAFF. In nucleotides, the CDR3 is TGCGCCAGCAGCCAAGATCAGTTCATGAACACTGAAGCTTTCTTT.

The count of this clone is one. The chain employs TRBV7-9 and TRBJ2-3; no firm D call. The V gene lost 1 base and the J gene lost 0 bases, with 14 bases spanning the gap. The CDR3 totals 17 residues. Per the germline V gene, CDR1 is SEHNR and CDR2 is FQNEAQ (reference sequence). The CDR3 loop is CASSLGLVAQSTDTQYF. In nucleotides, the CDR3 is TGTGCCAGCAGCTTAGGTTTAGTGGCGCAGAGCACAGATACGCAGTATTTT.

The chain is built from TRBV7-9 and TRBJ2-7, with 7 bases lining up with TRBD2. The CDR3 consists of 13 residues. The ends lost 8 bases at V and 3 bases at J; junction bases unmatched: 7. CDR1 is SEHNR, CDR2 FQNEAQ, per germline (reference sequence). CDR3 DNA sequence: TGTGCCAGCCAGCGGGACCCAAACTACGAGCAGTACTTC. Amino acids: CASQRDPNYEQYF.

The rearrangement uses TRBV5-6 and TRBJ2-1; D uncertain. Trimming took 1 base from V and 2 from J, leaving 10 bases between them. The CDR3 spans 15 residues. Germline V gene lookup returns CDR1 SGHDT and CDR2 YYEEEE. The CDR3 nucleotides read TGTGCCAGCAGCTTGAGGCAGGTAGCCTACAATGAGCAGTTCTTC. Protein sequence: CASSLRQVAYNEQFF.

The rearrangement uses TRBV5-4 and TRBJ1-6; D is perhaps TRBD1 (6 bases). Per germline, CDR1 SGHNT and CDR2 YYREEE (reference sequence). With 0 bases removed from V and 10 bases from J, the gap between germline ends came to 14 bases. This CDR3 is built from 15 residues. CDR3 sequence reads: CASSLGGGADSPLHF. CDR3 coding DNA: TGTGCCAGCAGCTTGGGTGGGGGGGCAGACTCACCCCTCCACTTT. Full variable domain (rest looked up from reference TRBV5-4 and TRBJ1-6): ETGVTQSPTHLIKTRGQQVTLRCSSQSGHNTVSWYQQALGQGPQFIFQYYREEENGRGNFPPRFSGLQFPNYSSELNVNALELDDSALYLCASSLGGGADSPLHFGNGTRLTVT.

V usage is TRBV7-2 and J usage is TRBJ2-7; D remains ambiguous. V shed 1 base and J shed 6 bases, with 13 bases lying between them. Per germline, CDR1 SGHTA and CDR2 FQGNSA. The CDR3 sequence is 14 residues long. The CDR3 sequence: CASSLGPAISEQYF. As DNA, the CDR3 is TGTGCCAGCAGCTTAGGCCCGGCCATCTCCGAGCAGTACTTC.

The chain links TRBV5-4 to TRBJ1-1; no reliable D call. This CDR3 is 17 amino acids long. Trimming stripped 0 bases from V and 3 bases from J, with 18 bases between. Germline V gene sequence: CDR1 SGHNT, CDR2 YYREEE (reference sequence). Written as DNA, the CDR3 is TGTGCCAGCAGCTTGGTTGCAGAGATTCCTCGGGACACTGAAGCTTTCTTT. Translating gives CASSLVAEIPRDTEAFF.

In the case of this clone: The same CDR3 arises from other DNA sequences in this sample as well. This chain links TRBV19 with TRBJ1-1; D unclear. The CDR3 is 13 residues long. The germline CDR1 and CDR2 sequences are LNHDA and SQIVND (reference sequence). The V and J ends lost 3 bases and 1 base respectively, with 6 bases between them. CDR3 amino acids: CASSISRNTEAFF. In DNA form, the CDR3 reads TGTGCCAGTAGTATTAGCAGGAACACTGAAGCTTTCTTT.

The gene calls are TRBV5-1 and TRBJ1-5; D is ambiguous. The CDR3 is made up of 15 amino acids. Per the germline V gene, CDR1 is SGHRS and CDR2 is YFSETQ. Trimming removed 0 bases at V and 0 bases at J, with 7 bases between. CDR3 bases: TGCGCCAGCAGCTTGGGACTTGATAGCAATCAGCCCCAGCATTTT. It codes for CASSLGLDSNQPQHF.

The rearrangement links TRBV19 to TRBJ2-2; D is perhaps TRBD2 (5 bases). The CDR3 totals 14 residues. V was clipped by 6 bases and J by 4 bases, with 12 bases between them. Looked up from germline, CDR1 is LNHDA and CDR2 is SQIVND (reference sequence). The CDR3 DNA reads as TGTGCCAGTAGATGGACTGGCGGCACCGGGGAGCTGTTTTTT. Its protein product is CASRWTGGTGELFF. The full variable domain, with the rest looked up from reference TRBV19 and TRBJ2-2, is DGGITQSPKYLFRKEGQNVTLSCEQNLNHDAMYWYRQDPGQGLRLIYYSQIVNDFQKGDIAEGYSVSREKKESFPLTVTSAQKNPTAFYLCASRWTGGTGELFFGEGSRLTVL.

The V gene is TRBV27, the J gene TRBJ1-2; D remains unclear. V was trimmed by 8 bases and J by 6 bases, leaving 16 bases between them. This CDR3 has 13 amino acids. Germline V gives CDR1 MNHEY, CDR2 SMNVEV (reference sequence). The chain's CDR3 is CASRPDPFDGYTF. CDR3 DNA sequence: TGTGCCAGCCGTCCGGACCCTTTTGATGGCTACACCTTC.

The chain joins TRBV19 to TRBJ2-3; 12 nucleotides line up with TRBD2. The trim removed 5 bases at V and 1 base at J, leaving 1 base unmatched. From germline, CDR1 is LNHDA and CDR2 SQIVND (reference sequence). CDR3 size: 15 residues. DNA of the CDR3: TGTGCCAGTAGTGCTAGCGGGAGGGGCACAGATACGCAGTATTTT. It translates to CASSASGRGTDTQYF.

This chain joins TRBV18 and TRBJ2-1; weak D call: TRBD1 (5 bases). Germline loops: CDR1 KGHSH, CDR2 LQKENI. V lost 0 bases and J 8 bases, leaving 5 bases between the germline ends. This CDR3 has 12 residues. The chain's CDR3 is CASSPPRDEQFF. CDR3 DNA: TGTGCCAGCTCACCACCCAGGGATGAGCAGTTCTTC.

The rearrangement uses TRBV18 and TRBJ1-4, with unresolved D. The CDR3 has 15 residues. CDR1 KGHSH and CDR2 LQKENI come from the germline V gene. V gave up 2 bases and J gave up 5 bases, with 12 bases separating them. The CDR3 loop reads CASSPTRIANEKLFF. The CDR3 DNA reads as TGTGCCAGCTCACCAACGCGGATCGCAAATGAAAAACTGTTTTTT.

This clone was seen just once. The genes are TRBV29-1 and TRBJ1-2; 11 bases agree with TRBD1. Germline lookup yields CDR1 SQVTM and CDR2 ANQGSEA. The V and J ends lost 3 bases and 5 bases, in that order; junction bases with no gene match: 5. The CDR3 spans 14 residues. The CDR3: CSVDWTGGGYGYTF. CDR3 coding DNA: TGCAGCGTTGATTGGACAGGGGGCGGGTATGGCTACACCTTC.

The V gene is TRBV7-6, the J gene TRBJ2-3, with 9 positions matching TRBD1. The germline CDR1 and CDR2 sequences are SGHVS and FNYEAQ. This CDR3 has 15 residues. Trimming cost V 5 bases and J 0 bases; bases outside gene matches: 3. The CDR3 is CASSPTGGSTDTQYF. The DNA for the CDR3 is TGTGCCAGCAGCCCTACAGGGGGCAGCACAGATACGCAGTATTTT.